This T cell receptor (beta chain) was found in a study of STAT5B mutations in CD4+ large granular lymphocyte leukemia. Findings of the study overall: Data were not HLA-matched across samples.

In the case of this clone: No antigen is known for it.

Here immunoSEQ multiplex PCR was the method, and the copy in TCRdb shows in-frame clones only, minus some. The sample lists some 30,000 clones; roughly 65% were seen once. This CDR3 is built from 14 residues. Germline V gene sequence: CDR1 SGHRS, CDR2 YFSETQ. V was pared by 1 base and J by 5 bases, with 12 bases between. This sequence joins TRBV5-1 and TRBJ2-5; the D gene is possibly TRBD1 (6 bases). The sequence derives from a human donor in good health. Specimen: CD4+ T cells from blood buffy coats. The CDR3 nucleotides are TGCGCCAGCAGCTTGTTGTCAGGGGTGGAGACCCAGTACTTC. It is translated as CASSLLSGVETQYF.